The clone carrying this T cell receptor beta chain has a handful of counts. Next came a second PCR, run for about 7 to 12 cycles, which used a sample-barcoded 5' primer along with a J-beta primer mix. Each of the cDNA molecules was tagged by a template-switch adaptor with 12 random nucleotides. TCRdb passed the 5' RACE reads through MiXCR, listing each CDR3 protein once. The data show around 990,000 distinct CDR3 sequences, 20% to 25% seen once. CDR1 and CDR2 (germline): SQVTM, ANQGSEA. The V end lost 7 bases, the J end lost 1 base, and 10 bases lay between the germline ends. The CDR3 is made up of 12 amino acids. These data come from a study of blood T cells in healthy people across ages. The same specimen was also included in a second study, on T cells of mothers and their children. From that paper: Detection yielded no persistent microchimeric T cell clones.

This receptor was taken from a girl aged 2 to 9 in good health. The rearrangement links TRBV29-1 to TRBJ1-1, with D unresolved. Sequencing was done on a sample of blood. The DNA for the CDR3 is TGCAGCGGCCTACGACAGAACACTGAAGCTTTCTTT. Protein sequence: CSGLRQNTEAFF. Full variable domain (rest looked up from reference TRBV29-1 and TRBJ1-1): SAVISQKPSRDICQRGTSLTIQCQVDSQVTMMFWYRQQPGQSLTLIATANQGSEATYESGFVIDKFPISRPNLTFSTLTVSNMSPEDSSIYLCSGLRQNTEAFFGQGTRLTVV.